This is a list of T cell receptor beta chains from one sample in a study of control samples from healthy donors and cancer patients. Only in-frame clones appear in the TCRdb table, and some are missing; sequencing was by immunoSEQ multiplex PCR. The data hold 65,000 to 85,000 clones, with about 90% observed a single time. Sequenced material: PBMCs. The source is a woman in her forties or fifties with head and neck cancer. Each CDR3 is given without its conserved first and last residue.

v_call	j_call	cdr3_aa
TRBV3-1/TRBV3-2	TRBJ1-5	ASSITGVNQPQH
TRBV6-6	TRBJ2-5	ASSYWGTEETQY
TRBV5-1	TRBJ1-2	ASSLLQRNYGYT
TRBV7-9	TRBJ1-1	ASSQQGTTEAF
TRBV18	TRBJ2-7	ASSPEFGEQY
TRBV30	TRBJ1-1	AWSGGQGRSEAF
TRBV7-2	TRBJ2-7	ASSFRQGAMDEQY
TRBV11-1	TRBJ1-2	ASSGGTGFNYGYT
TRBV7-2	TRBJ2-7	ASSLDWGEQY
TRBV27	TRBJ2-2	ASSLGVSGELF
TRBV30	TRBJ2-5	ACHRDRGSQETQY
TRBV4-2	TRBJ2-2	ASSQGGELGPTGELF
TRBV6-7	TRBJ1-3	ASTVRGERSSGNTIY
TRBV3-1/TRBV3-2	TRBJ2-2	ASSEGGLAVGTGELF
TRBV7-3	TRBJ2-7	ASSLNWLRVVYEQY
TRBV9	TRBJ1-6	ASSVGGYGSPLH
TRBV4-3	TRBJ1-1	ASSQVQGAGTEAF
TRBV9	TRBJ2-1	ASSVATERNEQF
TRBV5-1	TRBJ1-2	ASSFFTLALTGTNYGYT